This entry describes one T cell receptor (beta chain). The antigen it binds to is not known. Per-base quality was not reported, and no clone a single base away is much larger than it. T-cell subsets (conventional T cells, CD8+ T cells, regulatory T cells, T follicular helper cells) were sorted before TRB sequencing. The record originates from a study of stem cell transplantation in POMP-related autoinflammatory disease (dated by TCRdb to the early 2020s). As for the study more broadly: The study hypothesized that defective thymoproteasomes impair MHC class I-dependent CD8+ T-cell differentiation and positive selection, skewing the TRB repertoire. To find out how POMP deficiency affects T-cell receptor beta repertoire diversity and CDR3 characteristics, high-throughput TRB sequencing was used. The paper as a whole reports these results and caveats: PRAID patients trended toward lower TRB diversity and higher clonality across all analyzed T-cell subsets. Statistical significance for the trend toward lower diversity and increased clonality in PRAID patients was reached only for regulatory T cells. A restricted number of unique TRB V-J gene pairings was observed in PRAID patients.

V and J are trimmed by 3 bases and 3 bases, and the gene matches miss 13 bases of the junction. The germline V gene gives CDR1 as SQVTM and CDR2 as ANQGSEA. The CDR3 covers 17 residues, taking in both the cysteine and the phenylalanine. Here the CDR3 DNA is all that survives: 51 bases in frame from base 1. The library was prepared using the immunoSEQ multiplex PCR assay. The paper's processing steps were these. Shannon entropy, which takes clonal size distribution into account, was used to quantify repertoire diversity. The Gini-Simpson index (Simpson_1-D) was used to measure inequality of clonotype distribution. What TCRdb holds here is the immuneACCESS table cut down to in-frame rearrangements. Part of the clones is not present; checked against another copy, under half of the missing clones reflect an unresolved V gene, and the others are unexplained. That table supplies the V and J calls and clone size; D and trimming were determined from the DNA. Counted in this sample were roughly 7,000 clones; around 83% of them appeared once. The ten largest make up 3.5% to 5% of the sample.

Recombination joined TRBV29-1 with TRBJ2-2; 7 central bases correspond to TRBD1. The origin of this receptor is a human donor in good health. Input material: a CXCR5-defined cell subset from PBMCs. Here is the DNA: TGCAGCGTTGACGCCGCCGACCGGGACAGAGACACCGGGGAGCTGTTTTTT. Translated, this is CSVDAADRDRDTGELFF.